This T cell receptor (beta chain) was observed in a study of T cells in Graves' hyperthyroidism and ophthalmopathy. A NOSPECS grade of at least 4, a Clinical Activity Score of at least 3 and duration under 3 months were recorded in ophthalmopathy patients. Researchers barred patients who had uncontrolled infection, other autoimmune disease, pregnancy or lactation. The CDR3 sequence is 13 residues long. Germline lookup yields CDR1 SGHKS and CDR2 YYEKEE (reference sequence). Trimming removed 4 bases from V and 4 bases from J, with 12 bases in between. This clonotype was recorded only once. What was amplified from RNA transcripts were TCR beta CDR3 regions. Initially, a first-round RT-PCR of the TCR CDR3 employed the HTBI primer set. Each CDR3 protein gets one entry after TCRdb re-called the multiplex PCR reads with MiXCR. The table has hundreds of thousands of distinct CDR3 sequences, about 15% seen once.

Sequencing used blood. The chain uses TRBV5-5 and TRBJ2-7, with D hard to call. The clonotype originates from a man in his late teens or twenties with Graves' ophthalmopathy. CDR3 in amino acids: CASSDFKGYEQYF. DNA for the CDR3: TGTGCCAGCAGCGATTTTAAGGGTTACGAGCAGTACTTC.